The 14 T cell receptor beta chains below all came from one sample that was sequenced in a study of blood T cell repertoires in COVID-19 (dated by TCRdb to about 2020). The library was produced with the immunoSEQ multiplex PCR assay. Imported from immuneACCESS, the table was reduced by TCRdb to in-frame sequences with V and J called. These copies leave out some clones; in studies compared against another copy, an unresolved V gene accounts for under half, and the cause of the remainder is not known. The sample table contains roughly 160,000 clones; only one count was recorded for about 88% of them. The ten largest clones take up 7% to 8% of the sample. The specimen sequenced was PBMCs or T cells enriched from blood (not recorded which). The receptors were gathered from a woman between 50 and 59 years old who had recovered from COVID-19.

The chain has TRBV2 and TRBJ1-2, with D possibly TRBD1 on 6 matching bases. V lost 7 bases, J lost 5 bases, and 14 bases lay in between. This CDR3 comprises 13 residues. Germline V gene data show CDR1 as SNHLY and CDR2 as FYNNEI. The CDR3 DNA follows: TGTGCCAGCACGCAAGGCAGGGGATATGGCTACACCTTC. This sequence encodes CASTQGRGYGYTF.

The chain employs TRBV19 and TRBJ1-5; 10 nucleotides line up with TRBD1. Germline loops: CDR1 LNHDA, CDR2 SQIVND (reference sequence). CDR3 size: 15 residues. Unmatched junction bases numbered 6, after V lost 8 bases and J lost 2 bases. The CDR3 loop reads CASRDRGYGNQPQHF. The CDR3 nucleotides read TGTGCCAGTCGGGACAGGGGATATGGCAATCAGCCCCAGCATTTT. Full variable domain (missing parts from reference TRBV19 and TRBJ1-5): DGGITQSPKYLFRKEGQNVTLSCEQNLNHDAMYWYRQDPGQGLRLIYYSQIVNDFQKGDIAEGYSVSREKKESFPLTVTSAQKNPTAFYLCASRDRGYGNQPQHFGDGTRLSIL.

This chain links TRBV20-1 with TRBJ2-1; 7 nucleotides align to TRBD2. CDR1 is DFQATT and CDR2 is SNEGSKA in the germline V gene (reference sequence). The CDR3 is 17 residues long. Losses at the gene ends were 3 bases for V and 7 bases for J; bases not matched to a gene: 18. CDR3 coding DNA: TGCAGTGCTAGTATCCCTCCCCCGGCGGGAGTCCCTAATGAGCAGTTCTTC. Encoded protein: CSASIPPPAGVPNEQFF.

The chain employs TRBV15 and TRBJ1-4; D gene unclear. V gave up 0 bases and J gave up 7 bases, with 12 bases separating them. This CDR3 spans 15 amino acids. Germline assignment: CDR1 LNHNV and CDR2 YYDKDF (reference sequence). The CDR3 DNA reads TGTGCCACCAGCAGAGATAAAGGCGAGGCTGAAAAACTGTTTTTT. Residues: CATSRDKGEAEKLFF.

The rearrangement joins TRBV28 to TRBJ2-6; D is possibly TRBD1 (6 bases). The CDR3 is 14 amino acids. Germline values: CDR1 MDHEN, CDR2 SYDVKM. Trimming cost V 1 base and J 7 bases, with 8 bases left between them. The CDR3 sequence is CASSLSRGANVLTF. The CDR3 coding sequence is TGTGCCAGCAGTTTATCCAGGGGAGCCAACGTCCTGACTTTC.

The CDR3 sequence is CASSPDALAGGHYNEQFF. As DNA, the CDR3 is TGCGCCAGCAGCCCAGACGCACTAGCGGGAGGCCACTACAATGAGCAGTTCTTC. The chain is built from TRBV4-3 and TRBJ2-1, with TRBD2 matching 12 bases. Germline values: CDR1 LGHNA, CDR2 YSLEER. Unmatched junction bases numbered 10, after V lost 4 bases and J lost 3 bases. CDR3 size: 18 residues.

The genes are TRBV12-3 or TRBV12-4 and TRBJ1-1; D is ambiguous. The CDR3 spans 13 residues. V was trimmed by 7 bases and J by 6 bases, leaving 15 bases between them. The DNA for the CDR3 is TGTGCCAGCAAGAAGGTCAACGGGGCTGAAGCTTTCTTT. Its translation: CASKKVNGAEAFF.

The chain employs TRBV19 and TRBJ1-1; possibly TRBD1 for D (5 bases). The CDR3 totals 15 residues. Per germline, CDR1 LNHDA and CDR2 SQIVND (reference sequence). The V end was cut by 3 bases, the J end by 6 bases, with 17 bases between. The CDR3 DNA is TGTGCCAGTAGTATCTCCCTGACCTGGGGGGCTGAAGCTTTCTTT. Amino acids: CASSISLTWGAEAFF. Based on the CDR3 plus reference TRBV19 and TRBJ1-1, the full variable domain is DGGITQSPKYLFRKEGQNVTLSCEQNLNHDAMYWYRQDPGQGLRLIYYSQIVNDFQKGDIAEGYSVSREKKESFPLTVTSAQKNPTAFYLCASSISLTWGAEAFFGQGTRLTVV.

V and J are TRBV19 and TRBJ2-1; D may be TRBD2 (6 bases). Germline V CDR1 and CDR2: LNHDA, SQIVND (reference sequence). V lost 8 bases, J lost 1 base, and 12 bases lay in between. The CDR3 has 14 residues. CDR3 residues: CASRREPSYNEQFF. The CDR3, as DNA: TGTGCCAGTCGCCGGGAGCCTTCCTACAATGAGCAGTTCTTC.

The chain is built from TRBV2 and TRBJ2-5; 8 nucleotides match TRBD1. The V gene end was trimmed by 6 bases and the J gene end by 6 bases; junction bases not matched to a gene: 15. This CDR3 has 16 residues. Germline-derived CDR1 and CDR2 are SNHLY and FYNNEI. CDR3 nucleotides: TGTGCCAGCAGCGCTGACAACTGGACAGGGCTCCAGACCCAGTACTTC. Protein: CASSADNWTGLQTQYF. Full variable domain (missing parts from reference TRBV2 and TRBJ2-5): EPEVTQTPSHQVTQMGQEVILRCVPISNHLYFYWYRQILGQKVEFLVSFYNNEISEKSEIFDDQFSVERPDGSNFTLKIRSTKLEDSAMYFCASSADNWTGLQTQYFGPGTRLLVL.

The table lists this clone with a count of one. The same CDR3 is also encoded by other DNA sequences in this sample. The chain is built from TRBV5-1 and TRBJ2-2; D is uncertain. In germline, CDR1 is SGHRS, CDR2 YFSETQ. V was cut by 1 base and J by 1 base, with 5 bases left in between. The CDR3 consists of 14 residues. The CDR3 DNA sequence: TGCGCCAGCAGCTTGTCAGGGAACACCGGGGAGCTGTTTTTT. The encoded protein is CASSLSGNTGELFF.

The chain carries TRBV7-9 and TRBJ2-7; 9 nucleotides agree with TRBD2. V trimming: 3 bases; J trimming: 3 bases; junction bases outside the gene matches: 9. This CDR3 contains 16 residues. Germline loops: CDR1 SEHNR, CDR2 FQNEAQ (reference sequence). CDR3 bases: TGTGCCAGCAGCTTGGGGGGACTAGCTAGGAACTACGAGCAGTACTTC. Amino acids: CASSLGGLARNYEQYF.

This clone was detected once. Here the CDR3 DNA reads TGTGCCAGCAGCGTAGCTCCATCGGGTAGCACAGATACGCAGTATTTT. This translates into CASSVAPSGSTDTQYF. V usage is TRBV9 and J usage is TRBJ2-3; the D is unclear. The germline gives CDR1 SGDLS, CDR2 YYNGEE. CDR3 length: 16 residues. The V end lost 0 bases, the J end lost 0 bases, and 11 bases lay between the germline ends. Together with reference TRBV9 and TRBJ2-3, the CDR3 gives the full variable domain: DSGVTQTPKHLITATGQRVTLRCSPRSGDLSVYWYQQSLDQGLQFLIQYYNGEERAKGNILERFSAQQFPDLHSELNLSSLELGDSALYFCASSVAPSGSTDTQYFGPGTRLTVL.

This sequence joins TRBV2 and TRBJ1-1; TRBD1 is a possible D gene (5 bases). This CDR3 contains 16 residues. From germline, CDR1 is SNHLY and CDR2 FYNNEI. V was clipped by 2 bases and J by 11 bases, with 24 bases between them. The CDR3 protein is CASSERVVGQGRNAFF. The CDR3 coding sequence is TGTGCCAGCAGTGAAAGGGTGGTGGGGCAGGGTAGGAATGCTTTCTTT.